This T cell receptor (beta chain) was profiled in a study of blood T cell repertoires in COVID-19. Study-wide background: The United States, Italy and Spain were the sources of the acute and convalescent COVID-19 samples. PBMCs, B-cell-depleted T cells, or T cells provided the cDNA or gDNA that made up the material.

Germline V gene sequence: CDR1 SNHLY, CDR2 FYNNEI. The CDR3 contains 8 residues. How the authors handled the data: Reference gene primer amplification in the assay estimated nucleated cell counts. Produced via immunoSEQ multiplex PCR; TCRdb's table is partial and in-frame only. The V and J calls and clone size come from that table; D and trimming were worked out from the DNA. The data show under 300,000 clones, 70% to 90% seen once. This TCR derives from a man aged 18 to 29 with active or convalescent COVID-19. Sequencing was done on a sample of peripheral blood. This rearrangement joins TRBV2 to TRBJ1-1; D uncertain. CDR3 protein: CVNTEAFF. The DNA of the CDR3 is TGTGTAAACACTGAAGCTTTCTTT.